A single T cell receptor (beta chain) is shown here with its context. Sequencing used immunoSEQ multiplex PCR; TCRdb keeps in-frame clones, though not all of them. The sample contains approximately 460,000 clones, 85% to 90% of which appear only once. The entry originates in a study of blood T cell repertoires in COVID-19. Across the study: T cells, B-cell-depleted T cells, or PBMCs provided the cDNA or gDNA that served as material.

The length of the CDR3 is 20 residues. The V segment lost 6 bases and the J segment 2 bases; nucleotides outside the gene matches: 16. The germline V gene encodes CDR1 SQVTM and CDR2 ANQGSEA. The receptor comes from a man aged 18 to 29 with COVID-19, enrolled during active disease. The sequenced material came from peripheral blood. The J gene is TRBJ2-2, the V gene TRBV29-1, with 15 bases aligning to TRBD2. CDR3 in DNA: TGCAGCGTCGGCCCCGGGACTAGCGGGGGGCCCACCCTTAACACCGGGGAGCTGTTTTTT. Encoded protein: CSVGPGTSGGPTLNTGELFF.